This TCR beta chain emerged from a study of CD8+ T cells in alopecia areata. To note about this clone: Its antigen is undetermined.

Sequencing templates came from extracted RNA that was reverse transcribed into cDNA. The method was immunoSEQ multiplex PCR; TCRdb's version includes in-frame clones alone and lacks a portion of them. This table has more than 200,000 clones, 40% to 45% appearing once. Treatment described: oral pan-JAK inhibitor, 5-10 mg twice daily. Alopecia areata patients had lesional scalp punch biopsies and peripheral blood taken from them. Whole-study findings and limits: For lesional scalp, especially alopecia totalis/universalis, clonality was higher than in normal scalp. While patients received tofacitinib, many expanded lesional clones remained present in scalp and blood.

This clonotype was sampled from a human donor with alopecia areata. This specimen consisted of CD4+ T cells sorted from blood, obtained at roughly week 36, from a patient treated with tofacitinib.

CDR3 nucleotide sequence: TGTGCCACCAGCAGAAATACTAGCGGGGTAGCCAAAAACATTCAGTACTTC. The encoded protein is CATSRNTSGVAKNIQYF. The chain joins TRBV15 to TRBJ2-4; the match to TRBD2 covers 10 bases. CDR1 and CDR2 (germline): LNHNV, YYDKDF (reference sequence). V lost 2 bases to trimming and J lost 0 bases; unmatched junction nucleotides: 4. The CDR3 extends over 17 amino acids. The full variable domain, completed using reference TRBV15 and TRBJ2-4, is DAMVIQNPRYQVTQFGKPVTLSCSQTLNHNVMYWYQQKSSQAPKLLFHYYDKDFNNEADTPDNFQSRRPNTSFCFLDIRSPGLGDTAMYLCATSRNTSGVAKNIQYFGAGTRLSVL.